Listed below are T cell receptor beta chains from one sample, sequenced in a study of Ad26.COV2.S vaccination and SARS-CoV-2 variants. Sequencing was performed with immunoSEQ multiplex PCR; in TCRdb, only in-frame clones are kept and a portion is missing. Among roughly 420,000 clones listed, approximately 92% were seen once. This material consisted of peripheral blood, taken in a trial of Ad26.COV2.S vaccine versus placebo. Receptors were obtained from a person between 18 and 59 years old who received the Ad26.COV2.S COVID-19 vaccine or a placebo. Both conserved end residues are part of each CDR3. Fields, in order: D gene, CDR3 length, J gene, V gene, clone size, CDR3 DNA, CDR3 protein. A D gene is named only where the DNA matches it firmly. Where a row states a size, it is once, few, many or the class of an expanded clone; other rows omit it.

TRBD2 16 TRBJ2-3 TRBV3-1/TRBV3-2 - TGTGCCAGCAGCCGCATTAGCGGGAGGGGCACAGATACGCAGTATTTT CASSRISGRGTDTQYF
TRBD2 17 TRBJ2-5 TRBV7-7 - TGTGCTAGCAGCTTAGGGTATTCTAGCGGGAAACAAGAGACCCAGTACTTC CASSLGYSSGKQETQYF
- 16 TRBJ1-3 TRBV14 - TGTGCCAGCAGCCAAGAGAAAATTCGGGCGCTGAACACCATATATTTT CASSQEKIRALNTIYF
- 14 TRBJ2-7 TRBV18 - TGTGCCAGCTCACCCGCCTCTGGGCTTTACGAGCAGTACTTC CASSPASGLYEQYF
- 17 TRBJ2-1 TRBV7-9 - TGTGCCAGCAGCGTAATCCCGGGTCAGGGGTTAAAAAATGAGCAGTTCTTC CASSVIPGQGLKNEQFF
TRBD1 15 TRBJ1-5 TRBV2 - TGTGCCAGCAACCTGGACAGGCGGGGCAATCAGCCCCAGCATTTT CASNLDRRGNQPQHF
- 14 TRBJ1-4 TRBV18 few TGTGCCAGCTCACGTGGCACCATAAATGAAAAACTGTTTTTT CASSRGTINEKLFF
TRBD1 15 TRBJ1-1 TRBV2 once TGTGCCAGCACCAAGACGACAGGGGGGAACACTGAAGCTTTCTTT CASTKTTGGNTEAFF
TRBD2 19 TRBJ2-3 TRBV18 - TGTGCCAGCTCACCTGCACTTACCGGGACTAGCGGGAGCACAGATACGCAGTATTTT CASSPALTGTSGSTDTQYF
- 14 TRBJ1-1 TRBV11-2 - TGTGCCAGCAGCTTAGAGTTCAGGAACACTGAAGCTTTCTTT CASSLEFRNTEAFF
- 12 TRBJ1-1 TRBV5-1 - TGCGCCAGCAGCGCCGGCGGCACTGAAGCTTTCTTT CASSAGGTEAFF
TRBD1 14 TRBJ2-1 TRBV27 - TGTGCCAGCAGTAAGACAGGGTCCTACAATGAGCAGTTCTTC CASSKTGSYNEQFF
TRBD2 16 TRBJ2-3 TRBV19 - TGTGCCAGTAGTATAGGTAGCGGGGGGGCAGGAGATACGCAGTATTTT CASSIGSGGAGDTQYF
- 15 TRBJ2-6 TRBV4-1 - TGCGCCAGCAGCCAATCCGCGTCTGGGGCCAACGTCCTGACTTTC CASSQSASGANVLTF
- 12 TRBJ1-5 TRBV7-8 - TGTGCCAGCAGCGCCTTTGGGGACTTGAGGCATTTT CASSAFGDLRHF
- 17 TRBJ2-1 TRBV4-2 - TGTGCCAGCAGCCAAGAGGTGACGGATACCCCCGACAATGAGCAGTTCTTC CASSQEVTDTPDNEQFF
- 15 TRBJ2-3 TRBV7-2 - TGTGCCAGCAGCTTAGGTCCGGGAGCGACAGATACGCAGTATTTT CASSLGPGATDTQYF
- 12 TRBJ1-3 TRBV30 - TGTGCCTGGAGTAAATCTGGAAACACCATATATTTT CAWSKSGNTIYF
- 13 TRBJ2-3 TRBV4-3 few TGCGCCAGCAGCCAAGTCGGAGCAGATACGCAGTATTTT CASSQVGADTQYF
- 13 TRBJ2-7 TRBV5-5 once TGTGCCAGCAGCTTGGGGACAGCGAACGAGCAGTACTTC CASSLGTANEQYF
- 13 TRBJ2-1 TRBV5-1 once TGCGCCAGCAGCTTGGGGTACCCCAGGGAGCAGTTCTTC CASSLGYPREQFF
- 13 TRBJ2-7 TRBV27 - TGTGCCAGCAGTTTATCTCGGTATTGGGAGCAGTACTTC CASSLSRYWEQYF
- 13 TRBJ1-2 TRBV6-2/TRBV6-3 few TGTGCCAGCAGTTCCGAGCCGTGGGAGGGTTACACCTTC CASSSEPWEGYTF
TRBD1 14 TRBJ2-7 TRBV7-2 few TGTGCCAGCAGCCCCCAGGGGACAGGGCCCCATTCATACTTC CASSPQGTGPHSYF
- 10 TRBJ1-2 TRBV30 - TGTGCCTGGAGCAGGGACGGCTACACCTTC CAWSRDGYTF
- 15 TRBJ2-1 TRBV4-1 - TGCGCCAGCAGCCAAGGGCGGCCCACGGTTAATGAGCAGTTCTTC CASSQGRPTVNEQFF
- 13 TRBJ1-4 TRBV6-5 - TGTGCCAGCACGGGGCGAACTAATGAAAAACTGTTTTTT CASTGRTNEKLFF
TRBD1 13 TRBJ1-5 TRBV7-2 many TGTGCCAGCAGCCTACCAGGGGGTCAGCCCCAGCATTTT CASSLPGGQPQHF
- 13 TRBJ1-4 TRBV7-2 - TGTGCCAGCAGCTTGGGGGATTCGGAAAAACTGTTTTTT CASSLGDSEKLFF
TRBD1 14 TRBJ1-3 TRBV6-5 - TGTGCCAGCTTCACAGGGGACTCTGGAAACACCATATATTTT CASFTGDSGNTIYF
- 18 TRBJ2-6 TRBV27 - TGTGCCAGTTACCCCCTCCGGGGTCGTCACTCTGGGGCCAACGTCCTGACTTTC CASYPLRGRHSGANVLTF
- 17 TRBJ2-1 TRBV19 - TGTGCCAGTAGTATAGGGGGTTTCGGCGGAGAAGACAATGAGCAGTTCTTC CASSIGGFGGEDNEQFF
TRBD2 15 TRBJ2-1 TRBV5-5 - TGTGCCAGCAGCTTGGTGGGGGGAGGGCCGAATGAGCAGTTCTTC CASSLVGGGPNEQFF
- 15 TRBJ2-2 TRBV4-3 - TGCGCCAGCAGCCTCTTACAGGGATGGCCCGGGGAGCTGTTTTTT CASSLLQGWPGELFF
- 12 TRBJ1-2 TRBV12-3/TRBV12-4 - TGTGCCAGCAGCCAAGGGGGATATGGCTACACCTTC CASSQGGYGYTF
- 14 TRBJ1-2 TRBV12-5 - TGTGCTAGTGGTTTGGGCCAGGGTGTCTATGGCTACACCTTC CASGLGQGVYGYTF
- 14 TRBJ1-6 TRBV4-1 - TGCGCCAGCAGCCAAGTGCAGAATGGGTCACCCCTCCACTTT CASSQVQNGSPLHF
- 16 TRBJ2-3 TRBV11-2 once TGTGCCAGCAGCTTTAGTCCCGGGAGTAGTCCAGATACGCAGTATTTT CASSFSPGSSPDTQYF
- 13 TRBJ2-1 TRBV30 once TGTGCCTCCGGAGGGGGCTACTACAATGAGCAGTTCTTC CASGGGYYNEQFF
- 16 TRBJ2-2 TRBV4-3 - TGCGCCAGCAGCCCCGCCGGTAGGGGGGCGGGCGGGGAGCTGTTTTTT CASSPAGRGAGGELFF
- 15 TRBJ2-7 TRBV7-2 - TGTGCCAGCAGCTTAGTCCCGGGGATTGGATACGAGCAGTACTTC CASSLVPGIGYEQYF
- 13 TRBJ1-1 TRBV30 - TGTGCCTGGACTACGGGCCCAAACACTGAAGCTTTCTTT CAWTTGPNTEAFF
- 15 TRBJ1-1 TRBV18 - TGTGCCAGCTCACCATTGGTGCAGGGGAACACTGAAGCTTTCTTT CASSPLVQGNTEAFF
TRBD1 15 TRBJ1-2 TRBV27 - TGTGCCAGCAGTTTATTGGGACAGGGAAAGGATGGCTACACCTTC CASSLLGQGKDGYTF
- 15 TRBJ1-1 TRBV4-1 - TGCGCCAGCAGCCGAACTCGCCCGGGCCGCACTGAAGCTTTCTTT CASSRTRPGRTEAFF
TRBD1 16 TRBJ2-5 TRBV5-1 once TGCGCCAGCAGCTTATATAACAGGGGCAATCAAGAGACCCAGTACTTC CASSLYNRGNQETQYF
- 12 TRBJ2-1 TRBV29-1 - TGCAGCATGTTGAGGGTTCGCAATGAGCAGTTCTTC CSMLRVRNEQFF
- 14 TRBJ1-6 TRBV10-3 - TGTGCCATCAGTGGACCGGACCGTACAGCCCCCCTCCACTTT CAISGPDRTAPLHF
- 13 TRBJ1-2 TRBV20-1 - TGCAGTGCTGGTGGTACCAGGGTATTTGGCTACACCTTC CSAGGTRVFGYTF
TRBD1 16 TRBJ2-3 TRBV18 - TGTGCCAGCTCACCCACCGGGACAGGGGGCACAGATACGCAGTATTTT CASSPTGTGGTDTQYF
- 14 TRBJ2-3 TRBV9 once TGTGCCAGCAGCGTAGTTGGTAGGGCAGATACGCAGTATTTT CASSVVGRADTQYF